This T cell receptor beta chain originates from a study of T cells expressing NK-cell markers. The authors generated TCR beta cDNA through 5'RACE template switching with UMIs. For each CDR3 protein, TCRdb gives one entry from its re-call of the 5' RACE reads, without DNA. The table gives about 440,000 distinct CDR3 sequences; the top ten clones make up roughly 8% of it. This CDR3 contains 16 residues. J is TRBJ2-5 and V is TRBV12-3 or TRBV12-4; TCRdb's assignment of TRBD1 cannot be checked, as there is no DNA. Sequencing used blood T cells: a sorted CD56 or NKG2C T cell subset, CD4+ or CD8+ T cells, or bulk PBMC T cells (not recorded which). The TCR originated in a woman between 18 and 69 years old in good health. The CDR3 loop is CASSSEPGTDKETQYF.